Each of the 23 T cell receptor beta chains below was sequenced from the same sample in a study of beta chain features in type 1 diabetes. Study outcomes and limitations: Among patients with Type 1 diabetes, TCRB CDR3s were moderately but significantly shorter in every one of the four CD4+ subsets.

Reverse transcribing all isolated RNA meant expressed TCRB transcripts were sequenced. Clones were sequenced by immunoSEQ multiplex PCR, and TCRdb holds only the in-frame ones, with some missing. The table has roughly 350,000 clones, around 9.6% seen once; the top ten hold about 0.6%. Their specific antigens are unknown. Input material: central memory CD4+ T cells from blood. Receptors originate from a man in his thirties or forties with type 1 diabetes.

There are many counts of this clone. The rearrangement links TRBV11-3 to TRBJ2-2, with a tentative D call TRBD1 (7 bases). This CDR3 has 18 residues. Per germline, CDR1 SGHNT and CDR2 YENEEA. V shed 3 bases and J shed 3 bases, with 20 bases lying between them. Here the CDR3 DNA reads TGTGCCAGCAGCTTGGAGCAGGGGGGATCGGTACACACCGGGGAGCTGTTTTTT. As protein: CASSLEQGGSVHTGELFF. The full variable domain, in which reference TRBV11-3 and TRBJ2-2 provide the parts outside the CDR3, is EAGVVQSPRYKIIEKKQPVAFWCNPISGHNTLYWYLQNLGQGPELLIRYENEEAVDDSQLPKDRFSAERLKGVDSTLKIQPAELGDSAVYLCASSLEQGGSVHTGELFFGEGSRLTVL.

CDR3 amino acids: CASSPTWSETQYF. CDR3 nucleotide sequence: TGTGCCAGCAGCCCGACATGGAGCGAGACCCAGTACTTC. The V call is TRBV27, the J call TRBJ2-5; D is uncertain. Germline CDR1 MNHEY, CDR2 SMNVEV (reference sequence). CDR3 length equals 13 residues. The V gene lost 6 bases and the J gene lost 5 bases, with 13 bases spanning the gap.

This rearrangement joins TRBV19 to TRBJ1-1, with D perhaps matching TRBD1 (6 bases). Trimming pared 7 bases from V and 11 bases from J, leaving 11 bases between. There are 10 residues in the CDR3. Germline V CDR1 and CDR2: LNHDA, SQIVND (reference sequence). In DNA, the CDR3 is TGTGCCAGTATGTCGGGGGCGGCTTTCTTT. Translating it yields CASMSGAAFF.

The gene calls are TRBV15 and TRBJ1-3; perhaps TRBD1 as D (6 bases). The CDR3 contains 14 residues. V lost 0 bases and J lost 7, with 10 bases in between. CDR1 is LNHNV and CDR2 is YYDKDF in the germline V gene (reference sequence). CDR3 in DNA: TGTGCCACCAGCAGAGAAAAGGGGGGTAACACCATATATTTT. This translates into CATSREKGGNTIYF. The whole variable domain, remainder taken from reference TRBV15 and TRBJ1-3, is DAMVIQNPRYQVTQFGKPVTLSCSQTLNHNVMYWYQQKSSQAPKLLFHYYDKDFNNEADTPDNFQSRRPNTSFCFLDIRSPGLGDTAMYLCATSREKGGNTIYFGEGSWLTVV.

This clone was seen many times. The chain recombines TRBV6-6 with TRBJ2-5, with D tentatively TRBD1 or TRBD2 (6 bases each). The CDR3 runs 14 residues. V gave up 4 bases and J gave up 5 bases, with 14 bases separating them. Germline V CDR1 and CDR2: MNHNY, SVGAGI (reference sequence). CDR3 region: CASSSVRGQETQYF. The CDR3 nucleotides read TGTGCCAGCAGTTCCGTCCGGGGGCAGGAGACCCAGTACTTC.

This clone was observed a handful of times. The V gene is TRBV27, the J gene TRBJ2-1; possibly TRBD1 or TRBD2 for D (5 bases each). Germline loops: CDR1 MNHEY, CDR2 SMNVEV (reference sequence). The V and J ends lost 7 bases and 7 bases respectively, with 14 bases between them. CDR3 length: 13 amino acids. The CDR3 coding sequence is TGTGCCAGCACCAAAGGAGAGGGGAATGAGCAGTTCTTC. Protein product: CASTKGEGNEQFF.

This rearrangement joins TRBV7-3 to TRBJ2-1, with TRBD2 matching 11 bases. Germline trimming cut 4 bases from V and 7 bases from J; bases unmatched to any gene: 6. The germline gives CDR1 SGHTA, CDR2 FQGTGA. The CDR3 runs to 15 residues. Here the CDR3 reads CASSYSPSGRNEQFF. CDR3 nucleotide sequence: TGTGCCAGCAGCTACTCTCCTAGCGGGAGGAATGAGCAGTTCTTC. Together with reference TRBV7-3 and TRBJ2-1, the CDR3 gives the full variable domain: GAGVSQTPSNKVTEKGKYVELRCDPISGHTALYWYRQSLGQGPEFLIYFQGTGAADDSGLPNDRFFAVRPEGSVSTLKIQRTERGDSAVYLCASSYSPSGRNEQFFGPGTRLTVL.

This clone was counted between two and nine times. V is TRBV7-3 and J is TRBJ2-3; 9 positions agree with TRBD1. The germline gives CDR1 SGHTA, CDR2 FQGTGA. The CDR3 is 14 residues long. V lost 10 bases and J lost 2; bases outside the gene matches: 7. DNA of the CDR3: TGTGCCACCGCACAGGGGGCTTCCACAGATACGCAGTATTTT. Translated: CATAQGASTDTQYF.

In its sample, this clone was seen a few times. The genes are TRBV20-1 and TRBJ2-1, with D perhaps matching TRBD2 (6 bases). This CDR3 comprises 11 residues. Trimming stripped 7 bases from V and 5 bases from J, with 9 bases between. Per the germline V gene, CDR1 is DFQATT and CDR2 is SNEGSKA (reference sequence). The CDR3 DNA reads as TGCAGTGTCGGGGGAAACAATGAGCAGTTCTTC. Amino acid sequence: CSVGGNNEQFF.

V and J are TRBV6-5 and TRBJ2-7, with D hard to call. Per the germline V gene, CDR1 is MNHEY and CDR2 is SVGAGI. Trimming took off 7 bases at V and 2 bases at J, with 9 bases between the two ends. The CDR3 length is 12 residues. CDR3 DNA: TGTGCCAGCACTGCGGAACCCTACGAGCAGTACTTC. Residues: CASTAEPYEQYF.

This clone was seen more than once but under ten times. The chain is built from TRBV19 and TRBJ2-1, with 9 bases aligning to TRBD2. Losses at the gene ends were 3 bases for V and 0 bases for J; bases not matched to a gene: 3. CDR1 LNHDA and CDR2 SQIVND come from the germline V gene (reference sequence). The CDR3 is 16 amino acids. In nucleotides, the CDR3 is TGTGCCAGTAGTATCCTAGCGGGGACCTCCTACAATGAGCAGTTCTTC. Encoded protein: CASSILAGTSYNEQFF.

The chain joins TRBV4-3 to TRBJ2-3; 12 positions match TRBD2. V shed 0 bases and J 4 bases; nucleotides not matched to a gene: 14. The CDR3 has 20 amino acids. Germline CDR1 LGHNA, CDR2 YSLEER. The CDR3 DNA follows: TGCGCCAGCAGCCAAGAGAGGACTAGCGGGACCCTAGGCAGTGCAGATACGCAGTATTTT. This gives the protein CASSQERTSGTLGSADTQYF.

This clone was seen many times. The CDR3 spells CASTQAGTSINEQFF. For the CDR3, the DNA is TGTGCCAGTACCCAAGCCGGGACTAGCATAAATGAGCAGTTCTTC. This sequence joins TRBV19 and TRBJ2-1; 9 nucleotides align to TRBD2. V shed 7 bases, J shed 7 bases, and the junction held 11 bases outside the gene matches. This CDR3 spans 15 amino acids. The germline V gene encodes CDR1 LNHDA and CDR2 SQIVND (reference sequence). The full variable domain, rest sourced from reference TRBV19 and TRBJ2-1, is DGGITQSPKYLFRKEGQNVTLSCEQNLNHDAMYWYRQDPGQGLRLIYYSQIVNDFQKGDIAEGYSVSREKKESFPLTVTSAQKNPTAFYLCASTQAGTSINEQFFGPGTRLTVL.

This clone was seen only a few times. The rearrangement links TRBV28 to TRBJ1-3; the match to TRBD1 covers 7 bases. Germline assignment: CDR1 MDHEN and CDR2 SYDVKM. CDR3 length: 17 residues. V shed 3 bases, J shed 4 bases, and the junction held 12 bases outside the gene matches. The CDR3 loop reads CASSFYRRRTGGNTIYF. DNA for the CDR3: TGTGCCAGCAGTTTTTATAGACGACGGACAGGAGGAAACACCATATATTTT.

The CDR3 sequence is CATVGGYNYGYTF. The CDR3 nucleotides are TGTGCCACCGTCGGGGGATATAACTATGGCTACACCTTC. The rearrangement links TRBV18 to TRBJ1-2, with D perhaps TRBD1 (5 bases). V was clipped by 10 bases and J by 1 base, with 13 bases between them. Germline CDR1 KGHSH, CDR2 LQKENI. The CDR3 is 13 residues long.

The CDR3 sequence: CAVRDWSSYNEQFF. The CDR3 nucleotides read TGTGCCGTCCGGGACTGGAGCTCCTACAATGAGCAGTTCTTC. V is TRBV27 and J is TRBJ2-1; perhaps TRBD2 as D (6 bases). V lost 11 bases and J 0 bases, leaving 14 bases between the germline ends. The CDR3 totals 14 residues. In germline, CDR1 is MNHEY, CDR2 SMNVEV (reference sequence).

V and J are TRBV5-1 and TRBJ2-1, with TRBD2 as a possible D gene (5 bases). The CDR3 totals 12 residues. Germline V gene lookup returns CDR1 SGHRS and CDR2 YFSETQ. The V and J ends lost 4 bases and 7 bases respectively, with 9 bases between them. The CDR3 sequence is CASSTAVNEQFF. As DNA, the CDR3 is TGCGCCAGCAGCACAGCGGTAAATGAGCAGTTCTTC.

This clone has ten or more counts. This chain connects TRBV5-6 to TRBJ2-3, with D possibly being TRBD1 (6 bases). V was pared by 2 bases and J by 5 bases, with 15 bases between. This CDR3 spans 15 amino acids. The V gene's germline CDR1 is SGHDT and CDR2 YYEEEE. As DNA, the CDR3 is TGTGCCAGCAGCTTTGGCGGGCAGGGGATAGATACGCAGTATTTT. Translation gives CASSFGGQGIDTQYF.

In its sample, this clone was seen a few times. The junction and the germline gene differ at one end; a read error may be behind it. The DNA for the CDR3 is TGTGCCATCAGTGAGGCAGACAGGGGGCAAAACATTCAGTACTTC. Encoded protein: CAISEADRGQNIQYF. The chain couples TRBV6-6 to TRBJ2-4; 10 nucleotides align to TRBD1. CDR1 and CDR2 (germline): MNHNY, SVGAGI (reference sequence). This CDR3 contains 15 residues.

This chain uses TRBV15 with TRBJ2-3; no firm D call. Trimming removed 3 bases from V and 2 bases from J, with 3 bases in between. Germline CDR1 and CDR2: LNHNV and YYDKDF (reference sequence). The CDR3 sequence is 12 residues long. CDR3 amino acids: CATSRYTDTQYF. CDR3 in DNA: TGTGCCACCAGCAGGTACACAGATACGCAGTATTTT.

The chain combines TRBV5-1 with TRBJ2-1; 8 positions match TRBD1. The CDR3 runs to 14 residues. Germline V gene data show CDR1 as SGHRS and CDR2 as YFSETQ. Germline trimming cut 6 bases from V and 5 bases from J; bases unmatched to any gene: 7. The chain's CDR3 is CASIPGTGNNEQFF. The CDR3 DNA follows: TGCGCCAGCATCCCTGGGACAGGCAACAATGAGCAGTTCTTC. Combining the CDR3 with reference TRBV5-1 and TRBJ2-1 gives the whole variable domain KAGVTQTPRYLIKTRGQQVTLSCSPISGHRSVSWYQQTPGQGLQFLFEYFSETQRNKGNFPGRFSGRQFSNSRSEMNVSTLELGDSALYLCASIPGTGNNEQFFGPGTRLTVL.

This clone showed up just a few times. The V gene is TRBV19, the J gene TRBJ2-7; D may be TRBD2 (6 bases). CDR1 is LNHDA and CDR2 is SQIVND in the germline V gene (reference sequence). V gave up 3 bases and J gave up 5 bases, with 14 bases separating them. CDR3 size: 14 residues. CDR3: CASSILGRLDEQYF. In DNA form, the CDR3 reads TGTGCCAGTAGTATTTTAGGGAGGCTGGACGAGCAGTACTTC.

This clone was picked up a small number of times. V gene TRBV6-1 combines with J gene TRBJ1-2; a possible D gene is TRBD1 (5 bases). The CDR3 is made up of 14 amino acids. Germline assignment: CDR1 MNHNS and CDR2 SASEGT. V dropped 6 bases and J dropped 8 bases, with 19 bases sitting between them. The CDR3 DNA reads as TGTGCCAGCAGGATTCGGGGGGAAATCAACGGCTACACCTTC. Translating it yields CASRIRGEINGYTF.